Described below is a single T cell receptor (beta chain) sequence and its context. This clonotype was counted between two and nine times. The target of this receptor is not known. Per-base quality was not reported, and no clone a single base away is much larger than it. These data originate in a study of identical twins (dated by TCRdb to about 2016). General notes on the study: To test whether fetal clonotypes persist, this study deep-sequenced TCR alpha and beta repertoires from monozygotic twins, from unrelated adults of various ages, and from cord blood. Replicate twin experiments were performed at different times using different library preparation protocols to rule out contamination. The full study reports these points: Because the same donors could not be followed over many years, the conclusions relied on cross-sectional statistical analysis. Compared with coincidental sharing between unrelated individuals, out-of-frame TCR alpha sequences shared between twins showed an excess of sequences with low generation probability. Abundant cord blood beta clonotypes had fewer insertions, young adult naive repertoires showed a similar but weaker trend, and memory repertoires showed no such trend. In monozygotic twins, recombination models systematically underestimated out-of-frame TCR alpha sharing, but the models matched the sharing seen between unrelated individuals. Excess twin sharing in beta out-of-frame sequences was weaker because fewer shared sequences lowered the signal-to-noise ratio. Invariant T cells such as MAIT and iNKT could partly confound zero-insertion analyses, though diverse VJ usage argued against this for most clonotypes.

The CDR3 contains 14 residues, cysteine and phenylalanine counted. The kept DNA is CDR3 alone, 42 bases in frame from the first base. The germline ends are 11 bases apart after V is trimmed by 0 bases and J by 4 bases. Taken from the germline V gene, the CDR1 and CDR2 loops are SGHRS and YFSETQ. Every donor was a healthy Caucasian. Three pairs of female monozygotic twins, all aged roughly 18 to 30 years, made up the twin cohort. Positive isolation kits from Invitrogen were used to isolate the CD4+ and CD8+ T cell populations. The library was built by means of 5' RACE. Sequencing was performed on an Illumina HiSeq 2000. A universal primer binding site was added through template switching, and the final cDNA carried a unique molecular identifier so that TCR cDNA molecules could be counted accurately. Specific primers in the conserved constant-segment region were used to synthesize first-strand cDNA for the TCR alpha and beta chains. To control for contamination, every cDNA library was double barcoded, receiving both a SMART-Mk sample barcode and Illumina barcodes. TruSeq adapter sequences along with Illumina sample barcodes were introduced in two successive PCR steps. The Illumina HiSeq platform was used with custom primers to sequence TCR alpha and beta cDNA libraries. Processing in the source paper ran as follows. Raw reads were processed with MiGEC to extract unique molecular identifiers, and MiXCR was used to determine CDR3 positions. For each individual, recombination models were inferred using an EM algorithm with the repgenHMM and IGoR tools. Shared clonotypes were analyzed with the tcR package in R, and sharing was normalized by the product of cloneset sizes. Out-of-frame nonproductive sequences were analyzed to study raw recombination free of thymic and clonal selection effects. TCRdb handled the public reads itself, with Q25 trimming in fastp and clone calling in MiXCR, and kept productive beta chains. CDR3 protein duplicates are merged, each entry listing the most common genes and DNA. TCRdb's processing, not the study's, gives the V and J calls here. The sample yields approximately 500,000 distinct CDR3 sequences; 24% were counted once. Clones ranked in the top ten supply 2.9% of the sample.

Another study also made use of these data, one on T cells expressing NK-cell markers. In that second paper, the authors write: In sorted CD3+CD56+NKG2C+, CD3+CD56+NKG2C- and CD3+CD56-NKG2C+ T-cell subsets from eight donors, TCR beta-chain repertoires were profiled. Seven of the eight sequenced donors were HCMV-seropositive and one was HCMV-seronegative. In several experiments an anti-gammadeltaTCR antibody was added to restrict sorting to alphabetaTCR-expressing T cells. In over 5 donors, the dominant CD3+CD56+NKG2C+ clonotypes were among the top 10 CD8+ clonotypes and accounted for about 1.0-7.5% of CD8+ T cells. Those dominant clonotypes were again the most abundant among CD3+CD56-NKG2C+ cells in a handful of donors, at about 28.3-65%. Whether the expanded NKG2C-expressing T cell clones were specific for HCMV antigens remained unclear. The study sequenced eight donors, all healthy volunteers chosen at random: three men and five women. To determine HCMV serostatus, a commercial ELISA kit was used to detect HCMV-specific IgG in serum. MIGEC was used to demultiplex reads and group reads by UMI, and MiTCR was used to assemble and quantify clonotypes. Only TCR cDNA sequences supported by at least two reads were kept to exclude erroneous sequences. The tcR package was used for downstream repertoire analysis, and clonotypes were matched between fractions using CDR3 nucleotide sequence together with V segment. VDJmatch was used to annotate antigen specificity against VDJdb, with one amino acid substitution in CDR3 permitted.

The TCR was taken from a woman aged 18-35 years in good health. The rearrangement joined TRBV5-1 to TRBJ2-7; the D gene lacks a confident call. The sample was CD4+ T cells sorted from blood. CDR3 reads: CASSLGVNTYEQYF. The DNA is as follows: TGCGCCAGCAGCTTGGGTGTTAACACATACGAGCAGTACTTC. The CDR3, completed at both ends by the reference TRBV5-1 and TRBJ2-7 genes, gives the full variable domain KAGVTQTPRYLIKTRGQQVTLSCSPISGHRSVSWYQQTPGQGLQFLFEYFSETQRNKGNFPGRFSGRQFSNSRSEMNVSTLELGDSALYLCASSLGVNTYEQYFGPGTRLTVT.